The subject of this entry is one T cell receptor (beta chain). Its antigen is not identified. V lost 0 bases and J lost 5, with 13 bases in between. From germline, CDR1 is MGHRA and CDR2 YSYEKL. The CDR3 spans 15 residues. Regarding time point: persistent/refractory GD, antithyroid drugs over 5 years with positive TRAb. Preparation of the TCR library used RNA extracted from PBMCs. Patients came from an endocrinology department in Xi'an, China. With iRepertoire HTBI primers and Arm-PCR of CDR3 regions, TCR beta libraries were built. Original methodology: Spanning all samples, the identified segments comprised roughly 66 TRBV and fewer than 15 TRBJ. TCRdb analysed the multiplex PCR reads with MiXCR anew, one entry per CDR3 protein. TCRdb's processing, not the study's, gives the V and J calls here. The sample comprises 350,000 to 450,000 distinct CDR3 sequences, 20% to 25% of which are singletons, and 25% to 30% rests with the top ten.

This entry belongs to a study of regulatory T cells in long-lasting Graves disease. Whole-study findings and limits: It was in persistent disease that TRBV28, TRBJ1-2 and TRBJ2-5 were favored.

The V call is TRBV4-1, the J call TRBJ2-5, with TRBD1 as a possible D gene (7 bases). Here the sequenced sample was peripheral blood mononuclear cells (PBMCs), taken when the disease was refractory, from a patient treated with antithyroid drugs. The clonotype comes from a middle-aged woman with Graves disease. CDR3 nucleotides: TGCGCCAGCAGCCAAGACGGAGGGGGCTGGGAGACCCAGTACTTC. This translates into CASSQDGGGWETQYF.